Listed here are 2 T cell receptor beta chains from one sample, sequenced in a study of identical twins listed by TCRdb under 2016. The receptor library was made with 5' RACE. The sequencing machine was an Illumina HiSeq 2000. TCRdb ran its own pipeline on the public reads, namely fastp trimming at Q25 and MiXCR clone calling, and kept in-frame beta chains. CDR3 protein duplicates are merged, each entry listing the most common genes and DNA. The sample contains a few hundred thousand distinct CDR3 sequences, 7.5% to 10% of them found a single time. Under 3% of the sample is held by the ten biggest clonotypes. These data also formed part of another study, on yellow fever vaccine responses in identical twins.

Sequencing was carried out using PBMCs. Receptors originate from a woman under 30 in good health.

This clonotype has a handful of counts. This chain links TRBV4-3 with TRBJ2-1, with D unclear. Germline V gives CDR1 LGHNA, CDR2 YSLEER. V was cut by 1 base and J by 8 bases, with 9 bases left in between. The CDR3 extends over 13 amino acids. DNA of the CDR3: TGCGCCAGCAGCCAAGCTTTAAGGGATGAGCAGTTCTTC. Protein sequence: CASSQALRDEQFF.

The chain links TRBV6-4 to TRBJ2-3; 9 bases fit TRBD2. V was pared by 6 bases and J by 3 bases, with 4 bases of the junction left unmatched. Germline V gene data show CDR1 as MRHNA and CDR2 as SNTAGT. CDR3 length equals 14 residues. The CDR3, as DNA: TGTGCCAGCAGCGCGCGGGGGGGTACAGATACGCAGTATTTT. It encodes CASSARGGTDTQYF.